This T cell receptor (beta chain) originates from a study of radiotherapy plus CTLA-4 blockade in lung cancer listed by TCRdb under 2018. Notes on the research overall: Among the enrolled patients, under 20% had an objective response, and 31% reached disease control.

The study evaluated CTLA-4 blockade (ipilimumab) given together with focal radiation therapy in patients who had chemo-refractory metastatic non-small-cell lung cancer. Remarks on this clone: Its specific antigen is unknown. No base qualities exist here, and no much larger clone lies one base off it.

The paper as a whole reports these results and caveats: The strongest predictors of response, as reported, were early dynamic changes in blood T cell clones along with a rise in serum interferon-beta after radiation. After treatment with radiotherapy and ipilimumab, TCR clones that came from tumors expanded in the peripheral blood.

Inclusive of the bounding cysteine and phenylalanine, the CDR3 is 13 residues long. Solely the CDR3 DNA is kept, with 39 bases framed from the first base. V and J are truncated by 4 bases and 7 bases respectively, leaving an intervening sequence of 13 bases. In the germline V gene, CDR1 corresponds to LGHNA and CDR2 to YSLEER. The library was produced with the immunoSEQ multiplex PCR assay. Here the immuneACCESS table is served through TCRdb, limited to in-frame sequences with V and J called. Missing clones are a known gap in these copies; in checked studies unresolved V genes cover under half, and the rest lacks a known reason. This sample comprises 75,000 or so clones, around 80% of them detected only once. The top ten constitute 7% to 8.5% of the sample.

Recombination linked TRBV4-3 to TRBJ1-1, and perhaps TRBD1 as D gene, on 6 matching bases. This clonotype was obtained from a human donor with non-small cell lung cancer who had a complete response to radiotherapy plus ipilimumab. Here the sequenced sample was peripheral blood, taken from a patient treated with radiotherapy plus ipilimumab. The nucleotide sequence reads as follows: TGCGCCAGCAGCCTCCACGGAGGGGGTGAAGCTTTCTTT. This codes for CASSLHGGGEAFF.